Below, 4 T cell receptor beta chains from the same sample are listed, as sequenced in a study of blood T cells in healthy people across ages. Primed by a sample-barcoded 5' primer and a J-beta primer mix, a second PCR proceeded for roughly 7 to 11 cycles. TCRdb analysed the 5' RACE reads with MiXCR anew, one entry per CDR3 protein. The data hold 380,000 or so distinct CDR3 sequences, with roughly half observed a single time. Sequences were obtained from blood. These receptor sequences come from a man in his fifties or sixties in good health.

This chain connects TRBV29-1 to TRBJ2-5, with D perhaps matching TRBD1 or TRBD2 (5 bases each). Between the trimmed V and J ends, which lost 5 bases and 1 base, there was a span of 8 bases. The CDR3 runs to 12 residues. Germline CDR1 is SQVTM and CDR2 is ANQGSEA. The CDR3 coding sequence is TGCAGCGTTCCCGGGGCCCAAGAGACCCAGTACTTC. Translated: CSVPGAQETQYF.

The CDR3 loop is CASSQGAANSPLHF. CDR3 DNA: TGTGCCAGCAGCCAAGGGGCAGCTAATTCACCCCTCCACTTT. The chain is built from TRBV14 and TRBJ1-6; D not resolved. There are 14 residues in the CDR3. Germline-derived CDR1 and CDR2 are SGHDN and FVKESK. The V end was cut by 1 base, the J end by 6 bases, with 7 bases between.

This clonotype showed up just a few times. The J gene is TRBJ2-3, the V gene TRBV28; no reliable D call. Germline CDR1 and CDR2: MDHEN and SYDVKM. This CDR3 has 17 amino acids. The V end lost 3 bases, the J end lost 4 bases, and 20 bases lay between the germline ends. The CDR3 protein is CASSFGPQQPVADTQYF. CDR3 sequence (DNA): TGTGCCAGCAGTTTCGGGCCGCAGCAACCGGTCGCAGATACGCAGTATTTT.

The CDR3 sequence is CASSFGENEKLFF. The CDR3 DNA is TGTGCCAGCAGTTTCGGGGAGAATGAAAAACTGTTTTTT. The V call is TRBV12-3 or TRBV12-4, the J call TRBJ1-4; D remains unclear. The germline V and J ends were trimmed by 3 bases and 5 bases, with 7 bases remaining between them. The length of the CDR3 is 13 residues.